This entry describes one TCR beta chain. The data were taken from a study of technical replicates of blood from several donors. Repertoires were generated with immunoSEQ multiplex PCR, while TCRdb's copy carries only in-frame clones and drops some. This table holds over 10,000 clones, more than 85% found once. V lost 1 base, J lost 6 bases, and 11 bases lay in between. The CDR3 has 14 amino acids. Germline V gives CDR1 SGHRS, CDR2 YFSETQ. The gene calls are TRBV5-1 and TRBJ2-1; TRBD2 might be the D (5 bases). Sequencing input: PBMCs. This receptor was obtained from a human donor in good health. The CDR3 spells CASSLQDSGNEQFF. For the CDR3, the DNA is TGCGCCAGCAGCTTGCAGGACTCAGGCAATGAGCAGTTCTTC.